These 13 T cell receptor beta chains share one sample of origin, sequenced in a study of CD8 T cells in ankylosing spondylitis. Via MiXCR, TCRdb re-called the 5' RACE reads, giving one row per CDR3 protein. The sample lists roughly 370,000 distinct CDR3 sequences; approximately 20% were seen once. These TCRs are of unknown antigen specificity. Study-wide points: Blood from ankylosing spondylitis patients appeared to carry a characteristic eight-variant TCR beta motif.

Source material: blood, either unsorted or a sorted T cell fraction (not recorded which). These receptors originate from a male donor with ankylosing spondylitis.

This sequence joins TRBV28 and TRBJ1-4; D gene uncertain. CDR3 length: 12 amino acids. The germline V gene has CDR1 MDHEN and CDR2 SYDVKM. V was cut by 2 bases and J by 8 bases, with 6 bases left in between. In DNA, the CDR3 is TGTGCCAGCAGTTTAGCCCGGGAAAAACTGTTTTTT. It codes for CASSLAREKLFF.

J is TRBJ2-7 and V is TRBV7-2; tentative D call: TRBD2 (5 bases). Germline loops: CDR1 SGHTA, CDR2 FQGNSA. The length of the CDR3 is 13 residues. The V end was cut by 3 bases, the J end by 2 bases, with 8 bases between. The CDR3 spells CASSFREPYEQYF. The CDR3 region has the DNA TGTGCCAGCAGCTTTAGGGAGCCCTACGAGCAGTACTTC.

This chain uses TRBV3-1 with TRBJ2-1; weak D call: TRBD1 (6 bases). Trimming pared 1 base from V and 6 bases from J, leaving 10 bases between. This CDR3 spans 14 amino acids. In germline, CDR1 is LGHDT, CDR2 YNNKEL (reference sequence). The CDR3 sequence is CASSQGLGGNEQFF. CDR3 nucleotide sequence: TGTGCCAGCAGCCAAGGTTTAGGGGGCAATGAGCAGTTCTTC.

This clonotype has a handful of counts. The chain uses TRBV7-3 and TRBJ2-1; 10 bases agree with TRBD1. Per the germline V gene, CDR1 is SGHTA and CDR2 is FQGTGA. The CDR3 covers 15 residues. V shed 2 bases, J shed 5 bases, and the junction held 3 bases outside the gene matches. CDR3 loop: CASSLGTGVHNEQFF. For the CDR3, the DNA is TGTGCCAGCAGCTTAGGGACAGGGGTCCACAATGAGCAGTTCTTC.

This clonotype was found a few times. The V call is TRBV30, the J call TRBJ2-1, with a tentative D call TRBD2 (6 bases). Germline V CDR1 and CDR2: GTSNPN, SVGIG (reference sequence). V was cut by 5 bases and J by 5 bases, with 7 bases left in between. The length of the CDR3 is 11 residues. Here the CDR3 DNA reads TGTGCCTGGGGGAGGAACAATGAGCAGTTCTTC. The encoded protein is CAWGRNNEQFF.

This clonotype has more than one count but fewer than ten. The rearrangement uses TRBV18 and TRBJ2-3; 10 bases map to TRBD2. V lost 3 bases to trimming and J lost 0 bases; unmatched junction nucleotides: 3. CDR1 is KGHSH and CDR2 is LQKENI in the germline V gene. This CDR3 is 16 amino acids long. CDR3 residues: CASSPGLAASTDTQYF. The CDR3 nucleotides are TGTGCCAGCTCACCCGGACTAGCGGCTAGCACAGATACGCAGTATTTT. The variable domain in full, with the rest retrieved from reference TRBV18 and TRBJ2-3, is NAGVMQNPRHLVRRRGQEARLRCSPMKGHSHVYWYRQLPEEGLKFMVYLQKENIIDESGMPKERFSAEFPKEGPSILRIQQVVRGDSAAYFCASSPGLAASTDTQYFGPGTRLTVL.

The chain links TRBV7-2 to TRBJ2-7, with 13 bases fitting TRBD2. The length of the CDR3 is 17 residues. Trimming took 5 bases from V and 0 from J; bases not matched to a gene: 7. Germline assignment: CDR1 SGHTA and CDR2 FQGNSA. CDR3 in amino acids: CASSPQGLAGFSYEQYF. The CDR3 DNA is TGTGCCAGCAGCCCCCAGGGACTAGCGGGATTCTCCTACGAGCAGTACTTC.

This clonotype has a handful of counts. The chain has TRBV30 and TRBJ1-2; maybe TRBD1 (5 bases). Germline assignment: CDR1 GTSNPN and CDR2 SVGIG (reference sequence). This CDR3 has 13 amino acids. V lost 0 bases, J lost 4 bases, and 9 bases lay in between. For the CDR3, the DNA is TGTGCCTGGAGTGTACCAGGGACCTATGGCTACACCTTC. Amino acid sequence: CAWSVPGTYGYTF. The whole variable domain, remainder taken from reference TRBV30 and TRBJ1-2, is SQTIHQWPATLVQPVGSPLSLECTVEGTSNPNLYWYRQAAGRGLQLLFYSVGIGQISSEVPQNLSASRPQDRQFILSSKKLLLSDSGFYLCAWSVPGTYGYTFGSGTRLTVV.

This clonotype turned up a few times. This chain uses TRBV5-1 with TRBJ2-7; 10 nucleotides match TRBD1. Germline V gene lookup returns CDR1 SGHRS and CDR2 YFSETQ. The CDR3 is made up of 15 amino acids. The junction had 11 bases not matched to a gene; V was cut back by 4 bases and J by 7 bases. The chain's CDR3 is CASSQEGQGTLEQYF. Written as DNA, the CDR3 is TGCGCCAGCAGCCAAGAGGGACAGGGGACGCTTGAGCAGTACTTC.

A few counts support this clonotype. The chain carries TRBV20-1 and TRBJ1-2, with D maybe TRBD1 (5 bases). The V end lost 3 bases, the J end lost 4 bases, and 15 bases lay between the germline ends. This CDR3 region has 14 residues. CDR1 and CDR2 (germline): DFQATT, SNEGSKA (reference sequence). The CDR3, as DNA: TGCAGTGCTAGGGCAGGGCGGGGCGGCTATGGCTACACCTTC. It encodes CSARAGRGGYGYTF.

This clonotype was counted many times. The J gene is TRBJ2-1, the V gene TRBV20-1; tentative D call: TRBD1 (6 bases). V lost 3 bases, J lost 10 bases, and 16 bases lay in between. The germline CDR1 and CDR2 sequences are DFQATT and SNEGSKA (reference sequence). This CDR3 comprises 13 residues. CDR3 region: CSARSQGFGEQFF. CDR3 nucleotide sequence: TGCAGTGCTAGGTCGCAGGGGTTCGGCGAGCAGTTCTTC.

The chain joins TRBV6-5 to TRBJ2-1; 7 bases are a match to TRBD2. The germline gives CDR1 MNHEY, CDR2 SVGAGI. The CDR3 length is 12 residues. The V gene end was trimmed by 2 bases and the J gene end by 8 bases; junction bases not matched to a gene: 0. CDR3 in DNA: TGTGCCAGCAGTTACGCGGGGGATGAGCAGTTCTTC. Amino acids: CASSYAGDEQFF.

There are a few counts of this clonotype. The rearrangement links TRBV4-3 to TRBJ2-3; TRBD2 is a possible D gene (6 bases). With 0 bases removed from V and 5 bases from J, the gap between germline ends came to 12 bases. The CDR3 runs to 15 residues. Germline-derived CDR1 and CDR2 are LGHNA and YSLEER. CDR3 protein: CASSQDPGVGDTQYF. The CDR3 nucleotides are TGCGCCAGCAGCCAAGATCCGGGAGTGGGAGATACGCAGTATTTT.